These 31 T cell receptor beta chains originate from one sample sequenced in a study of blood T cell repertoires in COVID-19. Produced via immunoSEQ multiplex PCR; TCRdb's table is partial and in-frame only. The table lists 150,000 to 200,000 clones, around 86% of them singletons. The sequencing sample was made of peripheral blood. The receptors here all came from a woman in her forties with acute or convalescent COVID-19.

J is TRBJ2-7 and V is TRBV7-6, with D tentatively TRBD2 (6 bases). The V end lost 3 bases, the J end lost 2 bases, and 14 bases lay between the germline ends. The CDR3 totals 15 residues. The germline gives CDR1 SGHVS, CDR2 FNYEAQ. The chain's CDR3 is CASSLGGGPTYEQYF. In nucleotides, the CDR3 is TGTGCCAGCAGCTTGGGCGGAGGGCCAACCTACGAGCAGTACTTC.

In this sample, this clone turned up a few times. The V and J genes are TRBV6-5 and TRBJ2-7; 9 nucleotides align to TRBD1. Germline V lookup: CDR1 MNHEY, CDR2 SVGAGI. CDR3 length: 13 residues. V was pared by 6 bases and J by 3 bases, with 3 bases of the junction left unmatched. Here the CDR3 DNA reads TGTGCCAGCAGCGACAGGGGGGACTACGAGCAGTACTTC. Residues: CASSDRGDYEQYF.

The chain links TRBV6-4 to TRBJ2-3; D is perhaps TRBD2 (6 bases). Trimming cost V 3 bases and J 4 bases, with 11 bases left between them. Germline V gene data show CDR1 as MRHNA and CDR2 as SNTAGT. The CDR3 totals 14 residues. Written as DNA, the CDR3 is TGTGCCAGCAGTGAGGGAGGTTTCGCAGATACGCAGTATTTT. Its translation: CASSEGGFADTQYF.

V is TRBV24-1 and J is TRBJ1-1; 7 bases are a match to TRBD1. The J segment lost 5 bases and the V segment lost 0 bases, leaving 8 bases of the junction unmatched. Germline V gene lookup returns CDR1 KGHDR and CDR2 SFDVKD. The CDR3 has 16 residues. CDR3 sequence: CATSDLEGIQGTEAFF. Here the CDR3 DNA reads TGTGCCACCAGTGATTTGGAGGGGATACAGGGGACTGAAGCTTTCTTT.

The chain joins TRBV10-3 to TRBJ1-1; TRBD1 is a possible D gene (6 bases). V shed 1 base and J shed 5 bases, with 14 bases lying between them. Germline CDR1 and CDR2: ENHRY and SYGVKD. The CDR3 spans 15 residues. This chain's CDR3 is CAISEWGGLGTEAFF. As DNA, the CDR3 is TGTGCCATCAGTGAGTGGGGGGGCCTGGGTACTGAAGCTTTCTTT.

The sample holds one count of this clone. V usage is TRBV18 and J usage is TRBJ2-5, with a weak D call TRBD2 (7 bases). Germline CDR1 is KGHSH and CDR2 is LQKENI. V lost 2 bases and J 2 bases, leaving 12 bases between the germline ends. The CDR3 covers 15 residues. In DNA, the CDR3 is TGTGCCAGCTCACCAGGGGGGGCCGGGCAAGAGACCCAGTACTTC. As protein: CASSPGGAGQETQYF.

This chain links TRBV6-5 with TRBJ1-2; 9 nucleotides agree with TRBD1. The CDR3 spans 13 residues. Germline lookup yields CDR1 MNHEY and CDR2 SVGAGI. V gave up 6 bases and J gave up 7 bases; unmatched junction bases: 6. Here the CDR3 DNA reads TGTGCCAGCAGCGTTGGACAGGGGTTTGGCTACACCTTC. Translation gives CASSVGQGFGYTF.

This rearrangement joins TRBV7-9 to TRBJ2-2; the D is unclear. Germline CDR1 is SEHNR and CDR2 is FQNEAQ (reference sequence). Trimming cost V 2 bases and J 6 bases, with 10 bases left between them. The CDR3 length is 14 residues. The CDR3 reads CASSLTSRAGELFF. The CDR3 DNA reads TGTGCCAGCAGCTTAACCTCTCGGGCCGGGGAGCTGTTTTTT.

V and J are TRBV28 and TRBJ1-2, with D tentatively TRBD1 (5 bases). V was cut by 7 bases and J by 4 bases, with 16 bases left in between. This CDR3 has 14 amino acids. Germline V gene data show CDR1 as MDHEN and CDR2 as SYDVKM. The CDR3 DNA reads TGTGCCAGCACCCTAATCCAGGGAGGCTATGGCTACACCTTC. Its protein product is CASTLIQGGYGYTF.

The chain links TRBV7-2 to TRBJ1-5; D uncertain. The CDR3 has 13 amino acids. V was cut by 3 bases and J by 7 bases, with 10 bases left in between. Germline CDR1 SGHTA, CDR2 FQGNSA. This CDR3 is CASSFQVQQPQHF. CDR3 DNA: TGTGCCAGCAGCTTCCAGGTTCAACAGCCCCAGCATTTT. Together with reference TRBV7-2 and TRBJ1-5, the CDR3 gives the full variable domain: GAGVSQSPSNKVTEKGKDVELRCDPISGHTALYWYRQSLGQGLEFLIYFQGNSAPDKSGLPSDRFSAERTGGSVSTLTIQRTQQEDSAVYLCASSFQVQQPQHFGDGTRLSIL.

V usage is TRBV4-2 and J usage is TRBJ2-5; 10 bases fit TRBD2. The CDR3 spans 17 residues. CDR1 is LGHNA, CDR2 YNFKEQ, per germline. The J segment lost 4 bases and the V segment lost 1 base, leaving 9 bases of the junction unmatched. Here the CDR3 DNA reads TGTGCCAGCAGCCAAGGTGGACAGCGGGGGGGACCAGAGACCCAGTACTTC. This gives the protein CASSQGGQRGGPETQYF.

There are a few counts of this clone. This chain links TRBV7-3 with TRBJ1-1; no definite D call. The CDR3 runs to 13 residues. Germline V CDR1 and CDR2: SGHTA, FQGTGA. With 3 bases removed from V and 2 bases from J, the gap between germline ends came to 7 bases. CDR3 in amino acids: CASSLLDNTEAFF. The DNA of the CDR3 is TGTGCCAGCAGCTTGCTAGATAACACTGAAGCTTTCTTT. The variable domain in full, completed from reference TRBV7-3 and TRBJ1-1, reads GAGVSQTPSNKVTEKGKYVELRCDPISGHTALYWYRQSLGQGPEFLIYFQGTGAADDSGLPNDRFFAVRPEGSVSTLKIQRTERGDSAVYLCASSLLDNTEAFFGQGTRLTVV.

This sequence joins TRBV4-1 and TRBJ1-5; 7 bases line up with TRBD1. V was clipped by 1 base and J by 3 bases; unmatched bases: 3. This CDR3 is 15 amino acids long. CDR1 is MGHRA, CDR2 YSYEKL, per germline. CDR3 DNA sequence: TGCGCCAGCAGCCAAGCAGGGGGTCACAATCAGCCCCAGCATTTT. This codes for CASSQAGGHNQPQHF.

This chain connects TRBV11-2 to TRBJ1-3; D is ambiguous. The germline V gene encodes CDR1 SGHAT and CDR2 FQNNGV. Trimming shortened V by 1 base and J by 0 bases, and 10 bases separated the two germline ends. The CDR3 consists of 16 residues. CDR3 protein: CASSLGNSNSGNTIYF. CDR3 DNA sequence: TGTGCCAGCAGCTTAGGGAACAGTAACTCTGGAAACACCATATATTTT.

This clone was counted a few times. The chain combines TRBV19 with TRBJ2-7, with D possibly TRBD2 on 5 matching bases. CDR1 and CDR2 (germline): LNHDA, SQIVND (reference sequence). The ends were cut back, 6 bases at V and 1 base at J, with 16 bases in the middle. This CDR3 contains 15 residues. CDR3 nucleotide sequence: TGTGCCAGTAGGAACCAGCCCCGGGGATCCTACGAGCAGTACTTC. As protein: CASRNQPRGSYEQYF.

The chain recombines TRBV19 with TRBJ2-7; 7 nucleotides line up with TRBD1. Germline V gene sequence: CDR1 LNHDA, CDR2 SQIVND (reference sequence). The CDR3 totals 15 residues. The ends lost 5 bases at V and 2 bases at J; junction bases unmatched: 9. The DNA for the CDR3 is TGTGCCAGTAGTTTCCCGGGAACAGGGGCCTACGAGCAGTACTTC. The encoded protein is CASSFPGTGAYEQYF.

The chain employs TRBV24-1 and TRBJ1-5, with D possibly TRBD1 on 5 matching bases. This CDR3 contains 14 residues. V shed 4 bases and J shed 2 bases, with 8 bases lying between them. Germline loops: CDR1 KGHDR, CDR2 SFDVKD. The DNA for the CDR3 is TGTGCCACCAGTGACGCACAGGGCAATCAGCCCCAGCATTTT. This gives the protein CATSDAQGNQPQHF.

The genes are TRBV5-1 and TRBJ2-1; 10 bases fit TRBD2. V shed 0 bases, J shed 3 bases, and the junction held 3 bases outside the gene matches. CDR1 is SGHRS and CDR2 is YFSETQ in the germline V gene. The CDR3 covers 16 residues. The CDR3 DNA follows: TGCGCCAGCAGCTTGGAGGGGACTAGCGACTACAATGAGCAGTTCTTC. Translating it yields CASSLEGTSDYNEQFF.

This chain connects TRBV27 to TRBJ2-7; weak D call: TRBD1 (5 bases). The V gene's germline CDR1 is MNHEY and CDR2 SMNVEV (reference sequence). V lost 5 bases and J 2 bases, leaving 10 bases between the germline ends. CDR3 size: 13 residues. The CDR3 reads CASSPQGPYEQYF. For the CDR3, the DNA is TGTGCCAGCAGTCCTCAGGGTCCCTACGAGCAGTACTTC.

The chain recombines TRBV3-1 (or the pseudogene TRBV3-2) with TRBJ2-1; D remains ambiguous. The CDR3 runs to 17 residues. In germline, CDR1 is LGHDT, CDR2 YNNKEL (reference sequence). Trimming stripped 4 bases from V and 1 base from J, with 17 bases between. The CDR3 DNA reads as TGTGCCAGCAGCCCTCCGAGCGTCACCCAATCCTACAATGAGCAGTTCTTC. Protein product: CASSPPSVTQSYNEQFF.

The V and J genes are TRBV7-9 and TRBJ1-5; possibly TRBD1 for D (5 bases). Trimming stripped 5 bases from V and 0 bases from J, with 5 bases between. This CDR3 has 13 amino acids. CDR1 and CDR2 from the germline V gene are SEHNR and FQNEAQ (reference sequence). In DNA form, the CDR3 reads TGTGCCAGCAGCCAGGGTAGCAATCAGCCCCAGCATTTT. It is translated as CASSQGSNQPQHF. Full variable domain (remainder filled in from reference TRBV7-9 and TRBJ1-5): DTGVSQNPRHKITKRGQNVTFRCDPISEHNRLYWYRQTLGQGPEFLTYFQNEAQLEKSRLLSDRFSAERPKGSFSTLEIQRTEQGDSAMYLCASSQGSNQPQHFGDGTRLSIL.

The CDR3 sequence: CASSLGLAGSYNEQFF. For the CDR3, the DNA is TGTGCCAGCAGCTTAGGACTAGCGGGCAGCTACAATGAGCAGTTCTTC. The chain links TRBV7-3 to TRBJ2-1, with 11 bases aligning to TRBD2. Germline assignment: CDR1 SGHTA and CDR2 FQGTGA. J gave up 3 bases and V 2 bases, and 3 bases lay outside the gene matches. CDR3 length: 16 amino acids.

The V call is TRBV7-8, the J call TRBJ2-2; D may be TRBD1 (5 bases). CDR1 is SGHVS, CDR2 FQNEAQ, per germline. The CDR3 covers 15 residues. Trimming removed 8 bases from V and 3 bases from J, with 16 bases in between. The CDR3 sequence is CASSKGFRDTGELFF. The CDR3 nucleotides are TGTGCCAGCTCCAAAGGTTTCAGGGACACCGGGGAGCTGTTTTTT.

Here the CDR3 DNA reads TGTGCCAGCTCACCCGATGCTAGCCAGCCCCAGCATTTT. Its translation is CASSPDASQPQHF. This chain joins TRBV18 and TRBJ1-5; no clear D. The germline CDR1 and CDR2 sequences are KGHSH and LQKENI. CDR3 length: 13 amino acids. V lost 3 bases and J lost 7, with 10 bases in between.

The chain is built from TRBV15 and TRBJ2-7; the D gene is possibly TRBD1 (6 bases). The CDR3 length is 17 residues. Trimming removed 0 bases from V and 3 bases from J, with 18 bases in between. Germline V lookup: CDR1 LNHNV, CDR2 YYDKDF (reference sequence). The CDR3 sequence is CATSREVPGHRIYEQYF. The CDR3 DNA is TGTGCCACCAGCAGAGAAGTCCCGGGACACCGGATCTACGAGCAGTACTTC.

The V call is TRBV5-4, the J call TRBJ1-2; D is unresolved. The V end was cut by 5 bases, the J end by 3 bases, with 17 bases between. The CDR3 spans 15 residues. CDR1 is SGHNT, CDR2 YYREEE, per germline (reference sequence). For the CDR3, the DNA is TGTGCCAGCAGGAAACCATCCAACACCGACTATGGCTACACCTTC. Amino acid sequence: CASRKPSNTDYGYTF. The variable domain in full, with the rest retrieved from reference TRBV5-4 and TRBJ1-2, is ETGVTQSPTHLIKTRGQQVTLRCSSQSGHNTVSWYQQALGQGPQFIFQYYREEENGRGNFPPRFSGLQFPNYSSELNVNALELDDSALYLCASRKPSNTDYGYTFGSGTRLTVV.

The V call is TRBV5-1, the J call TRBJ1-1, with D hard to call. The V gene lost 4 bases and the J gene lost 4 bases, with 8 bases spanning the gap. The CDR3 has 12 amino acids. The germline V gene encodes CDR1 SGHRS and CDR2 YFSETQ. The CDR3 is CASSRETTEAFF. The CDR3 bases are TGCGCCAGCAGCCGGGAGACCACTGAAGCTTTCTTT.

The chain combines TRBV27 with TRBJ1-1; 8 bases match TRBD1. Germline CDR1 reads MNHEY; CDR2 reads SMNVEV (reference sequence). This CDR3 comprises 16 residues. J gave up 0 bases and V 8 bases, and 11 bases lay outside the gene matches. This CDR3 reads CASQPLTGALNTEAFF. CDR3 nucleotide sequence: TGTGCCAGCCAACCACTGACAGGGGCTTTGAACACTGAAGCTTTCTTT.

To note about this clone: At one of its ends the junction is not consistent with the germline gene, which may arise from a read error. CDR3 DNA sequence: TGTGCCAGCAGCCCGGTGAGCTCCGACGAGCAGTACTTC. Amino acids: CASSPVSSDEQYF. J is TRBJ2-7 and V is TRBV5-4; D call uncertain. CDR3 length: 13 residues. From germline, CDR1 is SGHNT and CDR2 YYREEE (reference sequence).

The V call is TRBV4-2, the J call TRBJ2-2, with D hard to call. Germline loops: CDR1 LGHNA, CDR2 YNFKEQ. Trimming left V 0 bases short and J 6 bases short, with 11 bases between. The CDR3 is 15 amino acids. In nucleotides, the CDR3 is TGTGCCAGCAGCCAAGATAGTAAGTCCCCCGGGGAGCTGTTTTTT. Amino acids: CASSQDSKSPGELFF.

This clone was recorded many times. CDR3 amino acids: CASSDTDDGELFF. Written as DNA, the CDR3 is TGTGCCAGCAGTGACACAGATGACGGGGAGCTGTTTTTT. The genes are TRBV6-4 and TRBJ2-2; D not certain. This CDR3 has 13 amino acids. With 2 bases removed from V and 7 bases from J, the gap between germline ends came to 8 bases. CDR1 and CDR2 (germline): MRHNA, SNTAGT.